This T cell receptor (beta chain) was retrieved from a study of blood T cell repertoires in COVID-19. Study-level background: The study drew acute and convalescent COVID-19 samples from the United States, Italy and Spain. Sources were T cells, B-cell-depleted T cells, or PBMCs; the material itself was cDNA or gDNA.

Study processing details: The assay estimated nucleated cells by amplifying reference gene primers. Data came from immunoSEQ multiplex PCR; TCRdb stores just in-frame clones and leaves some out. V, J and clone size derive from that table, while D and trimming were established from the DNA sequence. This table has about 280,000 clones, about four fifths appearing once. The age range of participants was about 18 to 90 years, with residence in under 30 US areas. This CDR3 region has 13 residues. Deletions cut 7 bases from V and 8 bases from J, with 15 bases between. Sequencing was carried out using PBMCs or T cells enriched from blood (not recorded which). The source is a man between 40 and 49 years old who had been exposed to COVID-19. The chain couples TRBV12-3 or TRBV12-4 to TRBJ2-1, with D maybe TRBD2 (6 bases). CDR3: CASTHTSFDEQFF. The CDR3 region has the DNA TGTGCCAGCACCCATACTAGCTTCGATGAGCAGTTCTTC.